Listed below are T cell receptor beta chains from one sample, sequenced in a study of regulatory T cells in long-lasting Graves disease. From the multiplex PCR reads, TCRdb called clonotypes with MiXCR, one entry per CDR3 protein. This table holds 350,000 to 500,000 distinct CDR3 sequences, 16% found once. In addition, the sample was reused for a study of T cells in Graves' hyperthyroidism and ophthalmopathy.

The sample here was peripheral blood mononuclear cells (PBMCs), taken at new diagnosis, from a patient treated with antithyroid drugs. The receptors were sampled from a woman between 18 and 30 years old with Graves disease. Each CDR3 is given with its conserved first and last residue. D genes are given only for firm matches. Expanded clones get a size class; other rows say once, few or many, or leave the size out.

j_gene | abundance | v_gene | d_gene | CDR3nt | CDR3aa
TRBJ1-5 | - | TRBV3-1 | - | TGTGCCAGCAGCCAAGAGGCTCCAAGCCTTGTTAGCAATCAGCCCCAGCATTTT | CASSQEAPSLVSNQPQHF
TRBJ2-3 | - | TRBV7-3 | - | TGTGCCAGCAGCTTCTTGGAAGGCACAGATACGCAGTATTTT | CASSFLEGTDTQYF
TRBJ2-3 | - | TRBV5-1 | TRBD2 | TGCGCCAGCAGCTCGGGAGGACCTTGGGGCCGCGATAATACGCAGTATTTT | CASSSGGPWGRDNTQYF
TRBJ1-1 | many | TRBV28 | - | TGTGCCAGCAGTTTTTTACAGGGCCGAACTGAAGCTTTCTTT | CASSFLQGRTEAFF
TRBJ2-7 | few | TRBV20-1 | - | TGCAGTGCTGATTCTGCTACGGGCTACGAGCAGTACTTC | CSADSATGYEQYF
TRBJ2-3 | few | TRBV6-1 | TRBD2 | TGTGCCAGCACAGACGGGAGGGCCACAGATACGCAGTATTTT | CASTDGRATDTQYF
TRBJ2-1 | many | TRBV7-2 | TRBD2 | TGTGCCAGCAGCTTAGCCAGCGGGAGCTCCGGGTACAATGAGCAGTTCTTC | CASSLASGSSGYNEQFF
TRBJ1-2 | - | TRBV2 | TRBD1 | TGTGCCAGCAGTGAAATGCGGACAGGGGAGAATGGCTACACCTTC | CASSEMRTGENGYTF
TRBJ2-3 | - | TRBV5-1 | TRBD1 | TGCGCCAGCAGCTTGGATGGACAGGGATTCACAGATACGCAGTATTTT | CASSLDGQGFTDTQYF
TRBJ1-5 | many | TRBV6-1 | TRBD1 | TGTGCCAGCAGTGACAGGGGGCAGGGGCGCAATCAGCCCCAGCATTTT | CASSDRGQGRNQPQHF
TRBJ2-7 | many | TRBV2 | TRBD2 | TGTGCCAGCAGTGAAGTACTAGCGGGCTACGAGCAGTACTTC | CASSEVLAGYEQYF
TRBJ1-1 | few | TRBV27 | TRBD1 | TGTGCCAGCATGGACGAGGAGGGGGCGGTGGCTGAAGCTTTCTTT | CASMDEEGAVAEAFF
TRBJ1-6 | - | TRBV27 | TRBD1 | TGTGCCAGCAGTTTATTTAGCAGGGGGGCGAGCTCCTATAATTCACCCCCCCACTTT | CASSLFSRGASSYNSPPHF
TRBJ2-4 | - | TRBV12-3/TRBV12-4 | TRBD1 | TGTGCCAGCAGTTTCCTTGGGACAGGGACCAAAAACATTCAGTACTTC | CASSFLGTGTKNIQYF
TRBJ1-4 | many | TRBV6-1 | - | TGTGCCAGCAAACTGTCCAAAGGGAATGAAAAACTGTTTTTT | CASKLSKGNEKLFF
TRBJ2-5 | many | TRBV11-1 | - | TGTGCCAGCAGCTTTGAGGAGACCCAGTACTTC | CASSFEETQYF
TRBJ1-4 | few | TRBV6-5 | TRBD1 | TGTGCCAGCAGTTACCATCCCCGGACAGGGGAAGAAAAACTGTTTTTT | CASSYHPRTGEEKLFF
TRBJ2-7 | many | TRBV20-1 | TRBD1 | TGCAGTGCTCCTGGGACAGGGACCTACGAGCAGTACTTC | CSAPGTGTYEQYF
TRBJ2-1 | - | TRBV7-2 | TRBD2 | TGTGCCAGCAGCTCCCCCGGGACTAGCGTTTACAATGAGCAGTTCTTC | CASSSPGTSVYNEQFF
TRBJ2-1 | few | TRBV10-1 | TRBD1 | TGCGCCAGCAGTCCCGGGACAGGGTGGGGGTCGGATGAGCAGTTCTTC | CASSPGTGWGSDEQFF
TRBJ2-5 | many | TRBV15 | - | TGTGCCACCAGCAGAGCTCGGCAAGGAGAGACCCAGTACTTC | CATSRARQGETQYF
TRBJ2-7 | many | TRBV6-1 | - | TGTGCCAGCAGTGCCGGGAATTACGAGCAGTACTTC | CASSAGNYEQYF
TRBJ2-7 | many | TRBV27 | - | TGCGCCAGCAGCCTGACTACGTACTCCTACGAGCAGTACTTC | CASSLTTYSYEQYF
TRBJ1-2 | many | TRBV7-2 | - | TGTGCCAGCACGCCTTTGAGGGGAGCTAACTATGGCTACACCTTC | CASTPLRGANYGYTF
TRBJ2-1 | many | TRBV7-2 | TRBD1 | TGTGCCAGCAGCTTACCCCGGACAGGTTTTTACAATGAGCAGTTCTTC | CASSLPRTGFYNEQFF
TRBJ2-1 | many | TRBV12-3/TRBV12-4 | - | TGTGCCAGCAGTTTCTCAATGGGCGGGATAACATACAATGAGCAGTTCTTC | CASSFSMGGITYNEQFF
TRBJ2-3 | many | TRBV3-1 | - | TGTGCCAGCAGCCGTACCACAGATACGCAGTATTTT | CASSRTTDTQYF
TRBJ1-5 | - | TRBV7-2 | TRBD1 | TGTGCCAGCAGTTACTACGGACAGGCTAATCAGCCCCAGCATTTT | CASSYYGQANQPQHF
TRBJ2-1 | many | TRBV20-1 | - | TGCAGTGCTAGAGATTTACGGGAGACGAGGAATGAGCAGTTCTTC | CSARDLRETRNEQFF
TRBJ2-2 | many | TRBV29-1 | TRBD1 | TGCAGCGTTTGGACAGGGAACACCGGGGAGCTGTTTTTT | CSVWTGNTGELFF
TRBJ2-3 | - | TRBV6-2/TRBV6-3 | TRBD2 | TGTGCCAGCAGCCCCCAGCGGGAGCGGTGGACAGATACGCAGTATTTT | CASSPQRERWTDTQYF
TRBJ2-5 | - | TRBV10-2 | - | TGCGCCAGCAGTGATGGGGTAGTGGAGACCCAGTACTTC | CASSDGVVETQYF
TRBJ1-2 | many | TRBV28 | - | TGTGCCAGCAGCACCTTTGGGGGGCCGGATGGCTACACCTTC | CASSTFGGPDGYTF